The entry below describes one TCR beta chain. This receptor's antigen is unknown. No base quality values were provided; no much bigger clone lies one nucleotide off. The data derive from a study of blood T cell repertoires in COVID-19 (dated by TCRdb to about 2020). In the study overall: Collaborator samples came from the United States, Italy and Spain and covered acute and convalescent phases of COVID-19. The prospective study material was composed of cDNA or gDNA derived from T cells, B-cell-depleted T cells, or PBMCs. Subjects who had been exposed to COVID-19, were actively infected with it, or had recovered from it provided the deeply sampled blood TCRbeta repertoires that made up the dataset. A freely available public database, intended as a resource for researchers studying the immune response to SARS-CoV-2, is where the repertoires were released. Samples were obtained from the ongoing ImmuneRACE study (first 160 participants) and from roughly 1,300 subjects provided by 6 global collaborators. A de-identified subject ID, COVID-19 status, age in years and sex were almost always included in the sample metadata. HLA class I and class II types, where available, came from metadata supplied by the sample provider rather than from assay-based typing.

TCRbeta CDR3 regions were amplified from genomic DNA using the immunoSEQ Assay, a bias-controlled multiplex PCR. Concerning the study's data processing: Nucleated cell counts per sample were estimated from amplification of reference gene primers within the assay. To quantify the absolute abundance of each unique TCRbeta CDR3 rearrangement, sequence reads were collapsed and filtered. For each sample, productive Simpson clonality was calculated as the square root of Simpson's diversity index over productive rearrangements. TCRdb carries this immuneACCESS record with in-frame sequences only. Its versions omit some clonotypes, under half of them owing to an unresolved V gene in the studies checked, with the rest unexplained. V and J calls and clone size come straight from that table; D and trimming were deduced from the DNA. Counted in this sample were over 45,000 clones; 70% to 80% of them appeared once. The top ten clones comprise around 20% of the sample.

Germline trimming amounts to 1 base on V and 8 bases on J, with 8 as the count of junction bases outside the gene matches. CDR3 length: 15 amino acids, cysteine to phenylalanine. The only DNA kept is the CDR3, 45 bases in frame from the first base. Reading the germline V gene gives CDR1 SGHAT and CDR2 FQNNGV. What the research found in general, with its limitations: The quantity of clinical and demographic metadata differed by source and by participant and was supplied without curation.

Whole blood was collected in K2EDTA tubes by collaborating institutions according to the institutions' own protocols. For TCRbeta analysis, collaborators shipped samples in one of three forms: frozen whole blood, isolated PBMCs, or DNA extracted from either of those sample types. The rearranged chain carries TRBV11-2 and TRBJ2-1, with 7 middle bases fitting TRBD1. Sequences were obtained from peripheral blood. This sequence was found in a man aged 50 to 59 with active or convalescent COVID-19. This receptor has the CDR3 CASSLGAGGAYEQFF. The sequenced DNA: TGTGCCAGCAGCTTAGGGGCAGGGGGTGCCTATGAGCAGTTCTTC.